This T cell receptor (beta chain) was found in a study of blood T cells in healthy people across ages. The germline gives CDR1 SEHNR, CDR2 FQNEAQ (reference sequence). V lost 2 bases and J 2 bases, leaving 12 bases between the germline ends. The CDR3 spans 15 residues. The second PCR ran about 6 to 12 cycles with a sample-barcoded 5' primer and J-beta primers. One entry per CDR3 protein, called by TCRdb with MiXCR from the 5' RACE reads. In the table there are hundreds of thousands of distinct CDR3 sequences, 21% of which are singletons. The material sequenced was blood. The source is a man aged 65 to 79 in good health. The J gene is TRBJ2-5, the V gene TRBV7-9, with a weak D call TRBD2 (6 bases). CDR3 sequence: CASSLTGTAQETQYF. In nucleotides, the CDR3 is TGTGCCAGCAGCTTAACCGGGACTGCACAAGAGACCCAGTACTTC.